One and the same sample provided the 20 T cell receptor beta chains below, sequenced in a study of T cells in Graves' hyperthyroidism and ophthalmopathy. There were TCR beta CDR3 regions amplified from RNA transcripts. HTBI primers were employed in a first-round RT-PCR of the TCR CDR3. TCRdb ran MiXCR on the multiplex PCR reads and lists one entry per CDR3 protein. The table lists fewer than 350,000 distinct CDR3 sequences, about an eighth of them singletons, with roughly 8.2% in the top ten. Sample: blood. These receptors came from a woman in her 40s with Graves' hyperthyroidism.

This clonotype was detected only a few times. The rearrangement uses TRBV28 and TRBJ2-2, with 14 nucleotides matching TRBD2. From germline, CDR1 is MDHEN and CDR2 SYDVKM. The CDR3 has 17 residues. V gave up 2 bases and J gave up 6 bases; unmatched junction bases: 5. The CDR3 protein is CASSLGSGLAGAGELFF. As DNA, the CDR3 is TGTGCCAGCAGTTTAGGGTCGGGACTAGCGGGAGCCGGGGAGCTGTTTTTT.

This clonotype has a handful of counts. A much larger clone differs by one base, so this may be a read error. The chain employs TRBV28 and TRBJ2-3, with D perhaps matching TRBD1 (6 bases). Germline CDR1 reads MDHEN; CDR2 reads SYDVKM. The germline V and J ends were trimmed by 3 bases and 1 base, with 11 bases remaining between them. The CDR3 consists of 15 residues. DNA of the CDR3: TGTGCCAGCAGTTTTCAGGGGAACGGCACAGATACGCAGTATTTT. It is translated as CASSFQGNGTDTQYF.

The chain carries TRBV3-1 and TRBJ1-2; 8 bases are a match to TRBD1. The CDR3 contains 14 residues. Trimming at V came to 1 base and at J to 8 bases, leaving 6 bases not matched to a gene. The germline V gene has CDR1 LGHDT and CDR2 YNNKEL (reference sequence). The CDR3 sequence: CASSQVQGADGYTF. In DNA form, the CDR3 reads TGTGCCAGCAGCCAAGTTCAGGGGGCAGACGGCTACACCTTC.

This clonotype was counted ten times or more. The CDR3 reads CASSDPDREEDEQYF. The CDR3 nucleotides are TGTGCCAGCAGTGACCCGGACAGGGAGGAGGACGAGCAGTACTTC. The chain links TRBV25-1 to TRBJ2-7; 8 bases fit TRBD1. This CDR3 has 15 residues. Trimming at V came to 3 bases and at J to 5 bases, leaving 9 bases not matched to a gene. In germline, CDR1 is MGHDK, CDR2 SYGVNS.

This clonotype was detected only a few times. The rearrangement joins TRBV15 to TRBJ1-2; 9 bases align to TRBD1. The V gene's germline CDR1 is LNHNV and CDR2 YYDKDF (reference sequence). This CDR3 comprises 14 residues. Trimming took 0 bases from V and 7 from J; bases not matched to a gene: 3. The CDR3 DNA sequence: TGTGCCACCAGCAGAGATAGGGACAGGGTTGGCTACACCTTC. Translation gives CATSRDRDRVGYTF.

The chain carries TRBV7-9 and TRBJ2-7, with D tentatively TRBD2 (6 bases). V lost 5 bases, J lost 6 bases, and 17 bases lay in between. The CDR3 has 14 amino acids. Per the germline V gene, CDR1 is SEHNR and CDR2 is FQNEAQ (reference sequence). The CDR3 sequence: CASSLRTIGSEQYF. The CDR3 DNA sequence: TGTGCCAGCAGCCTTAGGACTATAGGGTCCGAGCAGTACTTC.

This clonotype has only a few counts. The chain combines TRBV3-1 with TRBJ2-6, with D possibly TRBD2 on 6 matching bases. Deletions cut 3 bases from V and 1 base from J, with 10 bases between. The CDR3 consists of 16 residues. Germline CDR1 and CDR2: LGHDT and YNNKEL (reference sequence). The CDR3 protein is CASSHLGGSGANVLTF. The CDR3 nucleotides are TGTGCCAGCAGCCATCTAGGAGGGTCTGGGGCCAACGTCCTGACTTTC.

J is TRBJ2-3 and V is TRBV20-1, with no clear D. Trimming left V 3 bases short and J 1 base short, with 8 bases between. Germline CDR1 and CDR2: DFQATT and SNEGSKA (reference sequence). The CDR3 runs to 13 residues. The chain's CDR3 is CSARLARTDTQYF. In nucleotides, the CDR3 is TGCAGTGCTAGGTTGGCCCGCACAGATACGCAGTATTTT.

This clonotype showed up many times. The rearrangement uses TRBV27 and TRBJ2-7; D is perhaps TRBD1 (6 bases). Looked up from germline, CDR1 is MNHEY and CDR2 is SMNVEV (reference sequence). The CDR3 runs to 17 residues. The germline V and J ends were trimmed by 3 bases and 2 bases, with 20 bases remaining between them. The CDR3 here is CASSFLHDRKGAYEQYF. In DNA form, the CDR3 reads TGTGCCAGCAGTTTTCTCCACGACAGGAAAGGGGCCTACGAGCAGTACTTC.

This clonotype was detected many times. J is TRBJ2-3 and V is TRBV12-3 or TRBV12-4; 7 positions agree with TRBD2. This CDR3 has 14 residues. The V gene end was trimmed by 5 bases and the J gene end by 3 bases; junction bases not matched to a gene: 5. CDR3 sequence (DNA): TGTGCCAGCAGTCCAGCGGGATCGACAGATACGCAGTATTTT. This translates into CASSPAGSTDTQYF.

This clonotype has at least ten counts. This chain's CDR3 is CASSRRTSGTYNEQFF. CDR3 coding DNA: TGTGCCAGCAGCCGGAGGACTAGCGGGACCTACAATGAGCAGTTCTTC. The chain links TRBV3-1 to TRBJ2-1, with 12 positions matching TRBD2. V was clipped by 4 bases and J by 2 bases; unmatched bases: 3. Germline V gene sequence: CDR1 LGHDT, CDR2 YNNKEL (reference sequence). The CDR3 extends over 16 amino acids.

This rearrangement joins TRBV28 to TRBJ1-4; D call uncertain. The germline V and J ends were trimmed by 2 bases and 6 bases, with 10 bases remaining between them. This CDR3 comprises 14 residues. The germline V gene encodes CDR1 MDHEN and CDR2 SYDVKM. The CDR3 region is CASSLAAAYEKLFF. The CDR3 nucleotides read TGTGCCAGCAGTTTAGCGGCGGCGTATGAAAAACTGTTTTTT.

This clonotype was recorded at least ten times. The J gene is TRBJ2-3, the V gene TRBV5-1; D not resolved. The CDR3 runs to 14 residues. CDR1 is SGHRS, CDR2 YFSETQ, per germline. Between the trimmed V and J ends, which lost 3 bases and 3 bases, there was a span of 11 bases. The DNA of the CDR3 is TGCGCCAGCAGCTCCCTAGGTCCGACAGATACGCAGTATTTT. It specifies CASSSLGPTDTQYF.

This clonotype was found many times. This chain connects TRBV4-1 to TRBJ1-1, with D tentatively TRBD1 (5 bases). There are 14 residues in the CDR3. V was pared by 0 bases and J by 3 bases, with 8 bases between. In germline, CDR1 is MGHRA, CDR2 YSYEKL. The CDR3 reads CASSQDGGDTEAFF. The CDR3 bases are TGCGCCAGCAGCCAAGATGGAGGGGACACTGAAGCTTTCTTT.

This clonotype was seen a handful of times. The chain joins TRBV9 to TRBJ2-7; TRBD2 aligns across 11 bases. This CDR3 is 15 amino acids long. J lost 5 bases, V lost 0 bases, and 4 bases had no gene match. Germline CDR1 reads SGDLS; CDR2 reads YYNGEE. Here the CDR3 DNA reads TGTGCCAGCAGCGTAGAGTCTAGCGGGAGGAACGAGCAGTACTTC. Protein sequence: CASSVESSGRNEQYF.

This clonotype was observed a few times. The J gene is TRBJ2-1, the V gene TRBV19, with D uncertain. V lost 3 bases and J lost 0, with 6 bases in between. The germline gives CDR1 LNHDA, CDR2 SQIVND (reference sequence). The CDR3 spans 14 residues. The CDR3 loop is CASSIQSSYNEQFF. The CDR3 nucleotides read TGTGCCAGTAGTATCCAGAGCTCCTACAATGAGCAGTTCTTC.

The chain carries TRBV27 and TRBJ2-7, with TRBD1 as a possible D gene (6 bases). Germline lookup yields CDR1 MNHEY and CDR2 SMNVEV (reference sequence). V was trimmed by 4 bases and J by 3 bases, leaving 13 bases between them. The CDR3 consists of 14 residues. The CDR3: CASSSRGWDYEQYF. As DNA, the CDR3 is TGTGCCAGCAGTTCCAGGGGCTGGGACTACGAGCAGTACTTC.

Worth noting for this clonotype: This may be a read error: a much more frequent sequence differs by one nucleotide. V gene TRBV20-1 combines with J gene TRBJ1-5; TRBD1 matches at 7 bases. After removal of 4 bases from V and 10 bases from J, the junction contained 13 bases not matched to a gene. Germline V CDR1 and CDR2: DFQATT, SNEGSKA (reference sequence). The CDR3 covers 14 residues. The CDR3 region has the DNA TGCAGTGCTACGAAACAGGGGCCCAGTCATCCCCAGCATTTT. As protein: CSATKQGPSHPQHF.

This clonotype was detected ten times or more. The J gene is TRBJ2-5, the V gene TRBV5-1, with TRBD1 matching 7 bases. The germline gives CDR1 SGHRS, CDR2 YFSETQ. The CDR3 length is 14 residues. V was pared by 4 bases and J by 3 bases, with 6 bases of the junction left unmatched. CDR3 sequence: CASSPGQEKETQYF. The CDR3 coding sequence is TGCGCCAGCAGCCCTGGACAGGAGAAAGAGACCCAGTACTTC.

In its sample, this clonotype was seen many times. CDR3 in DNA: TGTGCCAGCAGTTTATCCGCCGACCCAGTTAGGAACGAGCAGTACTTC. It translates to CASSLSADPVRNEQYF. The rearrangement uses TRBV28 and TRBJ2-7, with D unclear. CDR3 length: 16 amino acids. Looked up from germline, CDR1 is MDHEN and CDR2 is SYDVKM. Deletions cut 1 base from V and 5 bases from J, with 18 bases between.